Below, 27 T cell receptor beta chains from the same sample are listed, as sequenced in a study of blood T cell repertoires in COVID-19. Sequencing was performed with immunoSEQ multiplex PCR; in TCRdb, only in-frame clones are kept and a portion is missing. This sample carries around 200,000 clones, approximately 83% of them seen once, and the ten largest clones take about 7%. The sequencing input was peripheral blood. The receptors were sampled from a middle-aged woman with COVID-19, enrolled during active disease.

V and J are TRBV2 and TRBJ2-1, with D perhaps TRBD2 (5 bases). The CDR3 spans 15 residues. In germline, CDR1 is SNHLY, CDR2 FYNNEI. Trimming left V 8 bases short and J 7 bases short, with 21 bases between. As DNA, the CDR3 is TGTGCCAGCCGAATACTAGGGTCGGAAGTTAATGAGCAGTTCTTC. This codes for CASRILGSEVNEQFF.

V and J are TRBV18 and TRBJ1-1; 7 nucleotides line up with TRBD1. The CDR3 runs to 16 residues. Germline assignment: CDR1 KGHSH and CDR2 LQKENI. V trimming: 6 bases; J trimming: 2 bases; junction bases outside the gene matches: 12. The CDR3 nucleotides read TGTGCCAGCTCGTTTACAGGAGGGGGCGGCAACACTGAAGCTTTCTTT. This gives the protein CASSFTGGGGNTEAFF.

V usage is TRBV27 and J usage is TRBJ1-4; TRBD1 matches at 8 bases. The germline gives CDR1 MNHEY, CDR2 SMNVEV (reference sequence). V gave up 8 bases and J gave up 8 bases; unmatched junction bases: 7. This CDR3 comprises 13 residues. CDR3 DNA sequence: TGTGCCAGCGGAAAAGGGACAGGAGAAAAACTGTTTTTT. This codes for CASGKGTGEKLFF.

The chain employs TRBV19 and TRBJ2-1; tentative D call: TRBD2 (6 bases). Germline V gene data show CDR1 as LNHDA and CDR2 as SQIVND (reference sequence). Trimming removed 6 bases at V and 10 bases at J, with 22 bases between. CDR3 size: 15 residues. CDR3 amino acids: CASSYSAGPAREQFF. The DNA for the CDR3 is TGTGCCAGTAGCTATAGCGCGGGGCCGGCACGCGAGCAGTTCTTC.

CDR3 loop: CASSDWVASGTNTGELFF. The CDR3 bases are TGTGCCAGCAGTGACTGGGTGGCTAGCGGGACGAACACCGGGGAGCTGTTTTTT. The rearrangement uses TRBV2 and TRBJ2-2; 9 positions match TRBD2. This CDR3 has 18 amino acids. Trimming cost V 3 bases and J 0 bases; bases outside gene matches: 8. Germline V gives CDR1 SNHLY, CDR2 FYNNEI.

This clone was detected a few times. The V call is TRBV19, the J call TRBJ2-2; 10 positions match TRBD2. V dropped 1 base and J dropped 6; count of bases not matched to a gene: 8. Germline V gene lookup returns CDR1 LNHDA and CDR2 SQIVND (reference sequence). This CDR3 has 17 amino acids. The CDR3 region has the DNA TGTGCCAGTAGTATAGTGGCGGTGCTAGCGGGAGCCGGGGAGCTGTTTTTT. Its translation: CASSIVAVLAGAGELFF.

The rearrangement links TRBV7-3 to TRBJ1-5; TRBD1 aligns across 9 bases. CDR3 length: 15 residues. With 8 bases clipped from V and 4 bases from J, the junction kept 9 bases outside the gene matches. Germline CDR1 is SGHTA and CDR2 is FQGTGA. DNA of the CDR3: TGTGCCAGCGCTTGGGGACAGGGTGGGAATCAGCCCCAGCATTTT. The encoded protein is CASAWGQGGNQPQHF.

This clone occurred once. The DNA of the CDR3 is TGTGCCAGCAGGGACAGCTCCTACGAGCAGTACTTC. It codes for CASRDSSYEQYF. This rearrangement joins TRBV5-4 to TRBJ2-7; tentatively, D is TRBD1 (6 bases). This CDR3 is 12 amino acids long. Germline-derived CDR1 and CDR2 are SGHNT and YYREEE (reference sequence). Trimming took off 5 bases at V and 0 bases at J, with 6 bases between the two ends.

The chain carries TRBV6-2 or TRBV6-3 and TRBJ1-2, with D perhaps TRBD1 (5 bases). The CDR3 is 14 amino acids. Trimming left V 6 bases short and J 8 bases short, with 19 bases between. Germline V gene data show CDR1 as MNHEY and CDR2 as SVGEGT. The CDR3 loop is CASSPPQGARGYTF. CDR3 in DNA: TGTGCCAGCAGCCCCCCTCAAGGGGCGCGGGGCTACACCTTC.

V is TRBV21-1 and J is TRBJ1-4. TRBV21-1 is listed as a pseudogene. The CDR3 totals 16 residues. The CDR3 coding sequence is TGTGCCAGCAGCAAACTGATAGACCGGGGAAACGAAAAACTGTTTTTT. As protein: CASSKLIDRGNEKLFF.

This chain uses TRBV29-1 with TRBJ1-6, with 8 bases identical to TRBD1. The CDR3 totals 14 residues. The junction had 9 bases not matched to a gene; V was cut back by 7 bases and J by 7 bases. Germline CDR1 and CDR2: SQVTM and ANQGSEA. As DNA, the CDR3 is TGCAGCGCCTGGACAGGGAAATTGAATTCACCCCTCCACTTT. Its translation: CSAWTGKLNSPLHF.

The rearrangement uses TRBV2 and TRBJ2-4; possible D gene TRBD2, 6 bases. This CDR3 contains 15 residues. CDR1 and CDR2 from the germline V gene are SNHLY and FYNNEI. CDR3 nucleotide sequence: TGTGCTTGGGGGAGGCTCCTGGGGTCCAAAAACATTCAGTACTTC. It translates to CAWGRLLGSKNIQYF.

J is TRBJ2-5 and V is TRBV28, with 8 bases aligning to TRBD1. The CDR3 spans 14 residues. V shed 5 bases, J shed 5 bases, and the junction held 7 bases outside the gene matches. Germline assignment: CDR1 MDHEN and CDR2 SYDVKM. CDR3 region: CASSRITGGETQYF. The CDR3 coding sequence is TGTGCCAGCAGTAGAATCACAGGGGGGGAGACCCAGTACTTC.

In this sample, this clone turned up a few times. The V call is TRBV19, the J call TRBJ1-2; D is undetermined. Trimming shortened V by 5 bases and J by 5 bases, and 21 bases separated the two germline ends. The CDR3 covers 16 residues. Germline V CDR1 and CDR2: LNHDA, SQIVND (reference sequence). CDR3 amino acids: CASSPSVKTYSYGYTF. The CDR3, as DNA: TGTGCCAGTAGTCCGAGCGTCAAGACTTATTCTTATGGCTACACCTTC.

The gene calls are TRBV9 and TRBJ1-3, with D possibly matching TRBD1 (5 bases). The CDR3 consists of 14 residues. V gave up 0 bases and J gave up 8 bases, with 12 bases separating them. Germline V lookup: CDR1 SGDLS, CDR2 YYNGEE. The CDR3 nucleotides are TGTGCCAGCAGCGTAGGGCAGGGTCGTGACACCATATATTTT. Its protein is CASSVGQGRDTIYF.

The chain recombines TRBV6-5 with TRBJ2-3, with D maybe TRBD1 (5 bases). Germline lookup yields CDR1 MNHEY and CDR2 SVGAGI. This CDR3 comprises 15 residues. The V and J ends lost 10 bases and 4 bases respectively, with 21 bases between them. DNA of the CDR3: TGTGCCACCTTGAGACAGCCCGGCGGTGCAGATACGCAGTATTTT. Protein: CATLRQPGGADTQYF.

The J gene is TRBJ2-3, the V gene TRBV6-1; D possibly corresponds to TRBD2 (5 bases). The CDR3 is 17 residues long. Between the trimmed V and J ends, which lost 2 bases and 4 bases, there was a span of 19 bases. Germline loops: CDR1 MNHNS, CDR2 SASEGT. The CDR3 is CASSENRGQVGADTQYF. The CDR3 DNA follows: TGTGCCAGCAGTGAAAACCGCGGGCAGGTTGGGGCAGATACGCAGTATTTT.

CDR3 coding DNA: TGTGCCAGCAGTTACGAGGGGGCACATCAGCCCCAGCATTTT. Its translation: CASSYEGAHQPQHF. The gene calls are TRBV6-2 or TRBV6-3 and TRBJ1-5; 7 nucleotides agree with TRBD1. CDR3 length: 14 amino acids. V shed 2 bases and J 5 bases; nucleotides not matched to a gene: 3. The germline CDR1 and CDR2 sequences are MNHEY and SVGEGT.

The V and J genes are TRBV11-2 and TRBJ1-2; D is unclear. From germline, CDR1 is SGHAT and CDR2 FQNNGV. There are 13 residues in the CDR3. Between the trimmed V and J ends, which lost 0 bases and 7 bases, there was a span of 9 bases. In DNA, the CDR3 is TGTGCCAGCAGCTTAGATTATCGGGGTGGCTACACCTTC. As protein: CASSLDYRGGYTF. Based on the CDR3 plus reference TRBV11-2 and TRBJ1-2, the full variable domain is EAGVAQSPRYKIIEKRQSVAFWCNPISGHATLYWYQQILGQGPKLLIQFQNNGVVDDSQLPKDRFSAERLKGVDSTLKIQPAKLEDSAVYLCASSLDYRGGYTFGSGTRLTVV.

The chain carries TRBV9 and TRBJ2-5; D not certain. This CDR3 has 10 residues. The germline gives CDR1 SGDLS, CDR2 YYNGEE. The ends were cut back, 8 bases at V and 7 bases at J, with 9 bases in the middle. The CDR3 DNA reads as TGTGCCAGTTTTCTAAGGACCCAGTACTTC. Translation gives CASFLRTQYF.

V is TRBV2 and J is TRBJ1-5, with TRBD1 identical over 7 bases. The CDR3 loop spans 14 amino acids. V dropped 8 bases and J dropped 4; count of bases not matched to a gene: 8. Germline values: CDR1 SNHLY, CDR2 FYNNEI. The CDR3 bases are TGTGCCAGCTGGGGCAGGGGGTCTAATCAGCCCCAGCATTTT. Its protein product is CASWGRGSNQPQHF.

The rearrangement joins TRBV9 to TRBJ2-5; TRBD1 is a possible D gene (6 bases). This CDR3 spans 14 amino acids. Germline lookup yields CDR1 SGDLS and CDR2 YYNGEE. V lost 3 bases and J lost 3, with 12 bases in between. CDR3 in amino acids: CASSARTEEETQYF. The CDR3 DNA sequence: TGTGCCAGCAGCGCAAGGACAGAAGAAGAGACCCAGTACTTC.

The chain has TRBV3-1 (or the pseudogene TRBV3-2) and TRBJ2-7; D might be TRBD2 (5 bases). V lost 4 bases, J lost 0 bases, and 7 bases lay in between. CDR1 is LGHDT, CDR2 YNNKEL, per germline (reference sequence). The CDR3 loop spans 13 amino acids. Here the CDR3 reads CASSPGFSYEQYF. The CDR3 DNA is TGTGCCAGCAGCCCGGGGTTCTCCTACGAGCAGTACTTC.

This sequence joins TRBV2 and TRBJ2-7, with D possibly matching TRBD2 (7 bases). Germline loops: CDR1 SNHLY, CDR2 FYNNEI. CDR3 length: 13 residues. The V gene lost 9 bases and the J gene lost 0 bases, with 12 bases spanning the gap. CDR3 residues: CARGGLLSYEQYF. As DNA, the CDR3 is TGTGCCAGAGGGGGACTACTCTCCTACGAGCAGTACTTC.

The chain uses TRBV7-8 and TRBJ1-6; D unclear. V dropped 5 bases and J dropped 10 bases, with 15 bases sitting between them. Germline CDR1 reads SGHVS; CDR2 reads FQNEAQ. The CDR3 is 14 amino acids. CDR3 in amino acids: CASSPEAENSPLHF. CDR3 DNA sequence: TGTGCCAGCAGCCCCGAGGCAGAAAACTCACCCCTCCACTTT.

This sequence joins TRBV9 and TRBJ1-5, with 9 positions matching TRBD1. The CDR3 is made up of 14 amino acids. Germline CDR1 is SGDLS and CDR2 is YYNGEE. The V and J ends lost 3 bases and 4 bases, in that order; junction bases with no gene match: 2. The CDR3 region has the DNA TGTGCCAGCAGCGCGACAGGGGGTAATCAGCCCCAGCATTTT. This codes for CASSATGGNQPQHF.

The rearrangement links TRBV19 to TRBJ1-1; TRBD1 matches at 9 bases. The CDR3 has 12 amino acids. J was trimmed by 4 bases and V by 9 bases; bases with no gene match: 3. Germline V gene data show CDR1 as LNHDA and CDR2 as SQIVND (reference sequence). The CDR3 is CASRTGATEAFF. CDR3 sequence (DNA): TGTGCCAGCAGGACAGGGGCCACTGAAGCTTTCTTT. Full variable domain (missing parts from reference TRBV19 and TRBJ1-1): DGGITQSPKYLFRKEGQNVTLSCEQNLNHDAMYWYRQDPGQGLRLIYYSQIVNDFQKGDIAEGYSVSREKKESFPLTVTSAQKNPTAFYLCASRTGATEAFFGQGTRLTVV.